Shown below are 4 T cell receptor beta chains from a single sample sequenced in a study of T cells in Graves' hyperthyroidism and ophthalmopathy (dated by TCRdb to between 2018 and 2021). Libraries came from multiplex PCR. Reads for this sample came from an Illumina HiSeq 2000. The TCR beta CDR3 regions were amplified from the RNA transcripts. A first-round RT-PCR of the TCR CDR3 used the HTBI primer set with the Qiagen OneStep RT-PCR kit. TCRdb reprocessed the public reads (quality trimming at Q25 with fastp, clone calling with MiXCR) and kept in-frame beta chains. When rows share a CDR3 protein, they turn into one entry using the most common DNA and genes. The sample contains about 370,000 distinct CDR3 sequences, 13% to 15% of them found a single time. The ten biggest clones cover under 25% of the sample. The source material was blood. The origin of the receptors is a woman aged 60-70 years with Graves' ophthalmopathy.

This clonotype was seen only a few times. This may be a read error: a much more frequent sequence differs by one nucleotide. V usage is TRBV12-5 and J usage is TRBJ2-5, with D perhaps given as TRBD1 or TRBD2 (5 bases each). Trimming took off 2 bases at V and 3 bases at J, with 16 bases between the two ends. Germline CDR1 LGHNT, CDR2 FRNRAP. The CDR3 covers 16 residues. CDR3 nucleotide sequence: TGTGCTAGTGGTTTGACCTACGGGGCAGCCAAAGAGACCCAGTACTTC. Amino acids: CASGLTYGAAKETQYF. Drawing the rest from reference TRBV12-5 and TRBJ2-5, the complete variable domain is DARVTQTPRHKVTEMGQEVTMRCQPILGHNTVFWYRQTMMQGLELLAYFRNRAPLDDSGMPKDRFSAEMPDATLATLKIQPSEPRDSAVYFCASGLTYGAAKETQYFGPGTRLLVL.

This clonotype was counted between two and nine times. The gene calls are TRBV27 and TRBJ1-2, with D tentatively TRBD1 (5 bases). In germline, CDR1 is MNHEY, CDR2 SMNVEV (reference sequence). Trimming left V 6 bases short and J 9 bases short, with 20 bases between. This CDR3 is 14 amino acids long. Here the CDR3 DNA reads TGTGCCAGCAGCCCCGCCCCCTGGCAGGGTCGCTACACCTTC. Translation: CASSPAPWQGRYTF.

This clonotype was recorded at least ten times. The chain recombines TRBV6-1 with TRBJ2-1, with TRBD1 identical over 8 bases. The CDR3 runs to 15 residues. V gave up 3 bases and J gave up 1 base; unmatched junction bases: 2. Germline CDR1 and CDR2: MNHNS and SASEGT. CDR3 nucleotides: TGTGCCAGCAGTGACGGACAGGGTTCCTACAATGAGCAGTTCTTC. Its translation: CASSDGQGSYNEQFF.

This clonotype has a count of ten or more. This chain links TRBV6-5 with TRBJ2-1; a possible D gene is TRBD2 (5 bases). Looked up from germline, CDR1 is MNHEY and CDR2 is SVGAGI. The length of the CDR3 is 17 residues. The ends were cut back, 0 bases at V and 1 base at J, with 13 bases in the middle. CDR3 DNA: TGTGCCAGCAGTTACTCCGCTGGCAGCGGATCCTACAATGAGCAGTTCTTC. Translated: CASSYSAGSGSYNEQFF.